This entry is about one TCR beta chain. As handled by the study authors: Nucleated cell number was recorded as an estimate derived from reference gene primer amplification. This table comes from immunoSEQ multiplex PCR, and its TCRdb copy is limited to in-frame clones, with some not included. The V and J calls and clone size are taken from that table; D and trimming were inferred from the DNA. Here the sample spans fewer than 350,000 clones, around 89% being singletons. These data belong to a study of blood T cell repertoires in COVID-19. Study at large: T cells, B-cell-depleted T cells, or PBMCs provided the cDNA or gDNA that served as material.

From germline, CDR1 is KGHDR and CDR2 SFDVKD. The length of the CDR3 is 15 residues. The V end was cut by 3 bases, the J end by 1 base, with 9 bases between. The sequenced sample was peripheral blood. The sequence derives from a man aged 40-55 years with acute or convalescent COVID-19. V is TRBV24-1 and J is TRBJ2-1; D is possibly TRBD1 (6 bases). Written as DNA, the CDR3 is TGTGCCACCAGTGATGGGACATCATCCTACAATGAGCAGTTCTTC. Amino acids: CATSDGTSSYNEQFF.